Presented here are 23 T cell receptor beta chains from one specimen sequenced in a study of blood T cell repertoires in COVID-19. Profiled with immunoSEQ multiplex PCR; TCRdb holds only in-frame clones, not every one. The table lists approximately 130,000 clones, 70% to 80% of them singletons. Sequences were obtained from peripheral blood. Receptor source: a human donor in a cohort sampled during active COVID-19.

The CDR3 coding sequence is TGTGCCAGCAGCCGAAGCGGGGGAACCACAGATACGCAGTATTTT. This sequence encodes CASSRSGGTTDTQYF. This rearrangement joins TRBV13 to TRBJ2-3, with 8 nucleotides matching TRBD2. CDR3 length: 15 residues. With 5 bases clipped from V and 2 bases from J, the junction kept 6 bases outside the gene matches. Per germline, CDR1 PRHDT and CDR2 FYEKMQ (reference sequence).

The genes are TRBV28 and TRBJ1-2, with D possibly TRBD1 on 6 matching bases. The CDR3 sequence is 13 residues long. The germline CDR1 and CDR2 sequences are MDHEN and SYDVKM. V was pared by 4 bases and J by 4 bases, with 10 bases between. CDR3 sequence reads: CASSSEGVYGYTF. The CDR3 nucleotides are TGTGCCAGCAGTTCTGAGGGGGTCTATGGCTACACCTTC.

CDR3 bases: TGTGCCACCCCACTACCATACTACACCTTC. This encodes CATPLPYYTF. This sequence joins TRBV7-9 and TRBJ1-2; D is ambiguous. CDR3 length: 10 amino acids. Trimming took 10 bases from V and 10 from J, leaving 13 bases between them. Germline CDR1 is SEHNR and CDR2 is FQNEAQ (reference sequence).

V usage is TRBV10-1 and J usage is TRBJ1-5; the D is unclear. The length of the CDR3 is 14 residues. The V gene lost 5 bases and the J gene lost 0 bases, with 8 bases spanning the gap. The germline CDR1 and CDR2 sequences are WNHNN and SYGVQD (reference sequence). CDR3 bases: TGCGCCAGCAGTTCCCTTTATAGCAATCAGCCCCAGCATTTT. This encodes CASSSLYSNQPQHF.

V gene TRBV6-5 combines with J gene TRBJ2-7, with 9 bases lining up with TRBD1. The germline V gene has CDR1 MNHEY and CDR2 SVGAGI. The ends lost 5 bases at V and 1 base at J; junction bases unmatched: 3. The CDR3 is 14 residues long. The CDR3 region is CASSPGQGSYEQYF. DNA for the CDR3: TGTGCCAGCAGTCCAGGACAGGGGTCCTACGAGCAGTACTTC.

The V and J genes are TRBV5-4 and TRBJ2-7, with D unresolved. Trimming shortened V by 4 bases and J by 0 bases, and 14 bases separated the two germline ends. Germline CDR1 is SGHNT and CDR2 is YYREEE (reference sequence). The CDR3 contains 15 residues. The CDR3 DNA is TGTGCCAGCAGCATCGATCCGACAAGCTCCTACGAGCAGTACTTC. It codes for CASSIDPTSSYEQYF.

The chain carries TRBV15 and TRBJ2-7, with 7 bases that match TRBD1. This CDR3 is 13 amino acids long. With V trimmed by 4 bases and J by 9 bases, 9 bases remained unmatched. Germline CDR1 LNHNV, CDR2 YYDKDF (reference sequence). The CDR3 nucleotides are TGTGCCACCAGCACCAGACAGGGCACCGCGCAGTACTTC. Translated: CATSTRQGTAQYF. The variable domain in full, completed from reference TRBV15 and TRBJ2-7, reads DAMVIQNPRYQVTQFGKPVTLSCSQTLNHNVMYWYQQKSSQAPKLLFHYYDKDFNNEADTPDNFQSRRPNTSFCFLDIRSPGLGDTAMYLCATSTRQGTAQYFGPGTRLTVT.

This chain's CDR3 is CASSQVGQAYYGYTF. CDR3 bases: TGCGCCAGCAGCCAAGTCGGCCAGGCCTACTATGGCTACACCTTC. The rearrangement joins TRBV4-3 to TRBJ1-2; no definite D call. Between the trimmed V and J ends, which lost 1 base and 3 bases, there was a span of 12 bases. Germline CDR1 and CDR2: LGHNA and YSLEER. The CDR3 has 15 amino acids.

The chain links TRBV9 to TRBJ2-2; D ambiguous. The CDR3 totals 14 residues. The V end was cut by 3 bases, the J end by 3 bases, with 9 bases between. Germline V gives CDR1 SGDLS, CDR2 YYNGEE. CDR3 region: CASSAAPDTGELFF. CDR3 nucleotide sequence: TGTGCCAGCAGCGCCGCCCCGGACACCGGGGAGCTGTTTTTT.

The chain combines TRBV6-2 or TRBV6-3 with TRBJ1-5; 7 positions agree with TRBD1. Per the germline V gene, CDR1 is MNHEY and CDR2 is SVGEGT. Unmatched junction bases numbered 2, after V lost 0 bases and J lost 6 bases. The CDR3 covers 14 residues. DNA for the CDR3: TGTGCCAGCAGTTACTCGACAGGGCGTCAGCCCCAGCATTTT. Translating gives CASSYSTGRQPQHF.

The chain joins TRBV27 to TRBJ2-7; 10 nucleotides align to TRBD2. The CDR3 runs 17 residues. Germline CDR1 is MNHEY and CDR2 is SMNVEV (reference sequence). The junction had 12 bases not matched to a gene; V was cut back by 2 bases and J by 5 bases. This CDR3 reads CASSLNTDLAGEHEQYF. The CDR3 region has the DNA TGTGCCAGCAGTTTAAACACCGACCTAGCGGGAGAGCACGAGCAGTACTTC.

This rearrangement joins TRBV7-8 to TRBJ1-5; D is perhaps TRBD1 (5 bases). Deletions cut 1 base from V and 0 bases from J, with 7 bases between. The length of the CDR3 is 15 residues. The germline CDR1 and CDR2 sequences are SGHVS and FQNEAQ. DNA of the CDR3: TGTGCCAGCAGCTTAGTACAGGATAGCAATCAGCCCCAGCATTTT. Translating it yields CASSLVQDSNQPQHF.

This chain joins TRBV24-1 and TRBJ1-2; TRBD1 matches 8 bases. V was pared by 4 bases and J by 0 bases, with 6 bases of the junction left unmatched. The CDR3 covers 16 residues. The germline CDR1 and CDR2 sequences are KGHDR and SFDVKD. CDR3 in DNA: TGTGCCACCAGTGACTCCGGACAGGGAACTAACTATGGCTACACCTTC. Amino acids: CATSDSGQGTNYGYTF.

This clone has a handful of counts. The chain carries TRBV14 and TRBJ1-5; no clear D gene. Germline V gene lookup returns CDR1 SGHDN and CDR2 FVKESK. The V and J ends lost 9 bases and 3 bases respectively, with 21 bases between them. This CDR3 has 16 residues. The CDR3 bases are TGTGCCAGTCTACGCGGTTTTCGCAGACTCAATCAGCCCCAGCATTTT. Its translation: CASLRGFRRLNQPQHF.

This rearrangement joins TRBV9 to TRBJ1-2, with 11 bases lining up with TRBD1. Trimming removed 4 bases from V and 7 bases from J; junction bases left unmatched: 12. Germline CDR1 is SGDLS and CDR2 is YYNGEE. The CDR3 consists of 16 residues. The CDR3 bases are TGTGCCAGCAGCCCCCCCCGGGACAGGGGGTTTGGTGGCTACACCTTC. Translated, it gives CASSPPRDRGFGGYTF.

The chain couples TRBV30 to TRBJ1-5, with a weak D call TRBD1 (5 bases). The germline V gene encodes CDR1 GTSNPN and CDR2 SVGIG (reference sequence). The CDR3 contains 14 residues. V shed 2 bases and J shed 7 bases, with 15 bases lying between them. CDR3 amino acids: CAWSTLGGGQPQHF. The CDR3 nucleotides are TGTGCCTGGAGTACGCTCGGGGGGGGGCAGCCCCAGCATTTT.

This clone occurred a few times. This chain connects TRBV12-3 or TRBV12-4 to TRBJ2-5, with D possibly matching TRBD1 (6 bases). V lost 2 bases and J lost 4, with 8 bases in between. This CDR3 has 13 amino acids. For the CDR3, the DNA is TGTGCCAGCAGTTTACGACAGGTAGAGACCCAGTACTTC. Its translation: CASSLRQVETQYF.

The chain uses TRBV18 and TRBJ2-5; tentative D call: TRBD1 (5 bases). In germline, CDR1 is KGHSH, CDR2 LQKENI. This CDR3 is built from 14 residues. V shed 3 bases and J shed 1 base, with 9 bases lying between them. CDR3 sequence reads: CASSPGRVQETQYF. The CDR3 coding sequence is TGTGCCAGCTCACCGGGCAGGGTCCAAGAGACCCAGTACTTC.

V gene TRBV6-2 or TRBV6-3 combines with J gene TRBJ1-4; D is unresolved. This CDR3 comprises 16 residues. The germline gives CDR1 MNHEY, CDR2 SVGEGT. The germline V and J ends were trimmed by 1 base and 0 bases, with 9 bases remaining between them. CDR3 DNA: TGTGCCAGCAGTTACTTTCGGAGCGCAACTAATGAAAAACTGTTTTTT. Its translation is CASSYFRSATNEKLFF.

The V gene is TRBV9, the J gene TRBJ2-2; D not resolved. The CDR3 covers 13 residues. Per germline, CDR1 SGDLS and CDR2 YYNGEE. Trimming took 1 base from V and 5 from J, leaving 6 bases between them. The CDR3 is CASSVSATGELFF. The CDR3 nucleotides read TGTGCCAGCAGCGTATCAGCGACCGGGGAGCTGTTTTTT.

This clone occurred once. Written as DNA, the CDR3 is TGTGCCAGCAGTGTCCTAGCGGGTAACCAAGAGACCCAGTACTTC. Its protein is CASSVLAGNQETQYF. The rearrangement uses TRBV2 and TRBJ2-5, with 8 bases identical to TRBD2. This CDR3 region has 15 residues. V lost 4 bases and J lost 0; bases outside the gene matches: 4. Per germline, CDR1 SNHLY and CDR2 FYNNEI. Full variable domain (outside the CDR3, taken from reference TRBV2 and TRBJ2-5): EPEVTQTPSHQVTQMGQEVILRCVPISNHLYFYWYRQILGQKVEFLVSFYNNEISEKSEIFDDQFSVERPDGSNFTLKIRSTKLEDSAMYFCASSVLAGNQETQYFGPGTRLLVL.

The gene calls are TRBV18 and TRBJ2-7; a weak D match, TRBD1 (5 bases). Germline CDR1 is KGHSH and CDR2 is LQKENI. The V and J ends lost 5 bases and 0 bases respectively, with 14 bases between them. The CDR3 runs to 15 residues. Here the CDR3 DNA reads TGTGCCAGCTCAGCGGCAGGGTCGAGCTCCTACGAGCAGTACTTC. This codes for CASSAAGSSSYEQYF.

The chain couples TRBV5-1 to TRBJ2-1; 10 bases are a match to TRBD1. Germline-derived CDR1 and CDR2 are SGHRS and YFSETQ. V gave up 0 bases and J gave up 6 bases; unmatched junction bases: 0. The CDR3 runs 14 residues. The CDR3 region is CASSLGTGGNEQFF. The CDR3, as DNA: TGCGCCAGCAGCTTGGGGACAGGGGGCAATGAGCAGTTCTTC.